Listed here are 9 T cell receptor beta chains from one sample, sequenced in a study of shared clonotypes between healthy human individuals. Here immunoSEQ multiplex PCR was the method, and the copy in TCRdb shows in-frame clones only, minus some. The data contain around 2,000,000 clones, around 96% of them singletons. Naive CD8 cells comprised CD45RO-negative, CCR7-positively selected cells, excluding terminally differentiated effector memory CD45RA+ cells. Sequencing used naive CD8+ T cells sorted from blood. Receptor source: a man between 18 and 35 years old in good health.

The chain uses TRBV2 and TRBJ2-5, with 7 bases identical to TRBD1. In germline, CDR1 is SNHLY, CDR2 FYNNEI. With V trimmed by 6 bases and J by 3 bases, 4 bases remained unmatched. The CDR3 loop spans 13 amino acids. The CDR3 protein is CASRDRHEETQYF. In nucleotides, the CDR3 is TGTGCCAGCAGGGACAGGCATGAAGAGACCCAGTACTTC.

About this clone itself: The sample contains more than one DNA sequence encoding this CDR3. The rearrangement links TRBV6-1 to TRBJ2-3; unclear D gene. The CDR3 totals 13 residues. CDR1 is MNHNS, CDR2 SASEGT, per germline. The V end lost 1 base, the J end lost 1 base, and 3 bases lay between the germline ends. CDR3 in DNA: TGTGCCAGCAGTGAAGGTGGCACAGATACGCAGTATTTT. Its translation is CASSEGGTDTQYF.

The chain uses TRBV19 and TRBJ1-1, with 7 nucleotides matching TRBD1. The germline V gene encodes CDR1 LNHDA and CDR2 SQIVND (reference sequence). The CDR3 sequence is 14 residues long. The V segment lost 5 bases and the J segment 5 bases; nucleotides outside the gene matches: 8. CDR3 residues: CASSPDRAWTEAFF. The CDR3 DNA reads as TGTGCCAGTAGTCCCGACAGGGCGTGGACTGAAGCTTTCTTT.

The chain has TRBV7-2 and TRBJ2-7; D remains ambiguous. The CDR3 totals 13 residues. CDR1 and CDR2 from the germline V gene are SGHTA and FQGNSA. Trimming removed 6 bases from V and 0 bases from J, with 9 bases in between. CDR3 amino acids: CASSRGSSYEQYF. The CDR3 DNA sequence: TGTGCCAGCAGTAGAGGCAGCTCCTACGAGCAGTACTTC.

The chain combines TRBV15 with TRBJ1-1, with D possibly being TRBD1 (5 bases). This CDR3 comprises 14 residues. Trimming left V 4 bases short and J 4 bases short, with 13 bases between. Germline loops: CDR1 LNHNV, CDR2 YYDKDF (reference sequence). CDR3 DNA: TGTGCCACCAGCATCGGGGGAGAGGTCACTGAAGCTTTCTTT. This gives the protein CATSIGGEVTEAFF.

This clone was recorded only once. Within the sample, other DNA sequences also encode this same CDR3. The rearrangement links TRBV5-1 to TRBJ2-1, with D uncertain. The V end was cut by 1 base, the J end by 3 bases, with 11 bases between. Germline V CDR1 and CDR2: SGHRS, YFSETQ. The CDR3 is made up of 15 amino acids. CDR3 amino acids: CASSLTLGDYNEQFF. The CDR3 coding sequence is TGCGCCAGCAGCTTGACCCTGGGCGACTACAATGAGCAGTTCTTC.

The J gene is TRBJ2-3, the V gene TRBV29-1, with D possibly being TRBD2 (5 bases). The CDR3 totals 16 residues. V gave up 1 base and J gave up 0 bases, with 14 bases separating them. The germline V gene encodes CDR1 SQVTM and CDR2 ANQGSEA. CDR3 region: CSVEVSGWDSTDTQYF. The CDR3 DNA is TGCAGCGTTGAAGTGTCGGGGTGGGATAGCACAGATACGCAGTATTTT.

J is TRBJ2-3 and V is TRBV9; D remains ambiguous. Germline CDR1 is SGDLS and CDR2 is YYNGEE. V gave up 4 bases and J gave up 4 bases, with 7 bases separating them. The CDR3 loop spans 12 amino acids. As DNA, the CDR3 is TGTGCCAGCAGCCCTTTCGCAGATACGCAGTATTTT. It translates to CASSPFADTQYF.

In its sample, this clone was seen once. The CDR3 region has the DNA TGTGCCAGCAGCTTATCCATTCCCCAAGGCTCCTACACAGATACGCAGTATTTT. Translating gives CASSLSIPQGSYTDTQYF. V is TRBV7-9 and J is TRBJ2-3; no definite D call. CDR1 is SEHNR, CDR2 FQNEAQ, per germline (reference sequence). The CDR3 length is 18 residues. Trimming stripped 2 bases from V and 2 bases from J, with 20 bases between.